These 14 T cell receptor beta chains share one sample of origin, sequenced in a study of shared clonotypes between healthy human individuals. Here immunoSEQ multiplex PCR was the method, and the copy in TCRdb shows in-frame clones only, minus some. The sample shows 400,000 or so clones, 90% to 97% of them seen only once. Sequencing used memory CD8+ T cells sorted from blood. As to subset: CD45RO+ cells pooled with CCR7-negative TemRA cells. All receptors come from a man aged 25 to 40 in good health.

J is TRBJ2-7 and V is TRBV11-3; D is unclear. The ends were cut back, 1 base at V and 3 bases at J, with 7 bases in the middle. The CDR3 spans 13 residues. The germline V gene encodes CDR1 SGHNT and CDR2 YENEEA. Written as DNA, the CDR3 is TGTGCCAGCAGCTTAGGACTGGTCTACGAGCAGTACTTC. Protein product: CASSLGLVYEQYF.

This rearrangement joins TRBV28 to TRBJ2-3, with D uncertain. CDR3 size: 13 residues. Trimming removed 6 bases at V and 2 bases at J, with 9 bases between. From germline, CDR1 is MDHEN and CDR2 SYDVKM. CDR3 sequence: CASSLAITDTQYF. DNA of the CDR3: TGTGCCAGCAGCCTCGCGATCACAGATACGCAGTATTTT.

The rearrangement links TRBV5-4 to TRBJ1-4; the match to TRBD1 covers 7 bases. The CDR3 consists of 14 residues. V gave up 4 bases and J gave up 5 bases; unmatched junction bases: 5. CDR1 SGHNT and CDR2 YYREEE come from the germline V gene (reference sequence). The CDR3 region has the DNA TGTGCCAGCAGCCTCGGGACAGAGAATGAAAAACTGTTTTTT. Protein product: CASSLGTENEKLFF.

This chain links TRBV6-5 with TRBJ1-3; D remains unclear. V was clipped by 9 bases and J by 4 bases, with 7 bases between them. Germline V gene data show CDR1 as MNHEY and CDR2 as SVGAGI. The CDR3 has 11 amino acids. CDR3 DNA: TGTGCCAGTCAGTGGGGAAACACCATATATTTT. Its translation is CASQWGNTIYF.

The gene calls are TRBV9 and TRBJ2-2; 7 nucleotides agree with TRBD1. V was clipped by 3 bases and J by 6 bases; unmatched bases: 2. CDR1 SGDLS and CDR2 YYNGEE come from the germline V gene. The CDR3 has 13 residues. The CDR3: CASSAGGPGELFF. CDR3 nucleotides: TGTGCCAGCAGCGCAGGGGGTCCCGGGGAGCTGTTTTTT.

The chain recombines TRBV11-1 with TRBJ2-4; D unclear. CDR3 length equals 13 residues. The V gene's germline CDR1 is SGHAT and CDR2 FQDESV (reference sequence). The ends were cut back, 0 bases at V and 2 bases at J, with 2 bases in the middle. Here the CDR3 reads CASSLASKNIQYF. CDR3 sequence (DNA): TGTGCCAGCAGCTTAGCATCCAAAAACATTCAGTACTTC.

CDR3 in amino acids: CASRGGSREEQYF. The CDR3 region has the DNA TGTGCCAGCAGGGGCGGGAGTCGGGAAGAGCAGTACTTC. The genes are TRBV28 and TRBJ2-7; TRBD2 matches at 7 bases. Germline V gene sequence: CDR1 MDHEN, CDR2 SYDVKM. CDR3 length: 13 residues. Trimming took 6 bases from V and 7 from J; bases not matched to a gene: 9. Variable domain in full (rest from reference TRBV28 and TRBJ2-7): DVKVTQSSRYLVKRTGEKVFLECVQDMDHENMFWYRQDPGLGLRLIYFSYDVKMKEKGDIPEGYSVSREKKERFSLILESASTNQTSMYLCASRGGSREEQYFGPGTRLTVT.

The chain links TRBV7-8 to TRBJ2-7; 13 nucleotides agree with TRBD2. Germline CDR1 and CDR2: SGHVS and FQNEAQ. The CDR3 loop spans 15 amino acids. The V and J ends lost 2 bases and 4 bases, in that order; junction bases with no gene match: 2. As DNA, the CDR3 is TGTGCCAGCAGCTTATGGACTAGCGGGAGTTACGAGCAGTACTTC. It translates to CASSLWTSGSYEQYF.

This clone was seen once. The V call is TRBV2, the J call TRBJ2-7, with D perhaps matching TRBD1 (5 bases). The CDR3 totals 13 residues. Trimming pared 7 bases from V and 6 bases from J, leaving 16 bases between. Germline V gene data show CDR1 as SNHLY and CDR2 as FYNNEI. The CDR3 DNA sequence: TGTGCCAGCACCAAAGCCAGGGCAGTCGAGCAGTACTTC. It encodes CASTKARAVEQYF.

The chain joins TRBV6-5 to TRBJ2-1; perhaps D is TRBD1 or TRBD2 (5 bases each). Per germline, CDR1 MNHEY and CDR2 SVGAGI. The CDR3 runs to 13 residues. V lost 10 bases, J lost 5 bases, and 15 bases lay in between. Here the CDR3 DNA reads TGTGCCACCTGGGACGCAGCCGACAATGAGCAGTTCTTC. Protein sequence: CATWDAADNEQFF.

The J gene is TRBJ2-3, the V gene TRBV27; the match to TRBD2 covers 8 bases. CDR1 MNHEY and CDR2 SMNVEV come from the germline V gene (reference sequence). The CDR3 length is 19 residues. V was clipped by 0 bases and J by 1 base; unmatched bases: 12. The CDR3 coding sequence is TGTGCCAGCAGTTTATCGACGGCGGGAGGCCTGGGGGGCACAGATACGCAGTATTTT. It codes for CASSLSTAGGLGGTDTQYF.

This chain connects TRBV7-8 to TRBJ2-1; D remains unclear. The CDR3 loop spans 13 amino acids. The germline gives CDR1 SGHVS, CDR2 FQNEAQ. V was pared by 2 bases and J by 7 bases, with 9 bases between. Here the CDR3 reads CASSLMGTNEQFF. CDR3 DNA: TGTGCCAGCAGCTTAATGGGAACGAATGAGCAGTTCTTC.

The chain is built from TRBV11-2 and TRBJ2-5; 10 positions agree with TRBD2. CDR3 length: 16 amino acids. Germline trimming cut 1 base from V and 5 bases from J; bases unmatched to any gene: 7. In germline, CDR1 is SGHAT, CDR2 FQNNGV. CDR3 bases: TGTGCCAGCAGCTTAGCTTGGCTAGCGGGAGCGGAGACCCAGTACTTC. It is translated as CASSLAWLAGAETQYF.

V is TRBV2 and J is TRBJ2-7; 12 bases are shared with TRBD2. This CDR3 has 15 residues. V trimming: 2 bases; J trimming: 4 bases; junction bases outside the gene matches: 3. Germline CDR1 SNHLY, CDR2 FYNNEI. In nucleotides, the CDR3 is TGTGCCAGCAGTGAACATACTAGCGGGAGGTACGAGCAGTACTTC. Its translation is CASSEHTSGRYEQYF.